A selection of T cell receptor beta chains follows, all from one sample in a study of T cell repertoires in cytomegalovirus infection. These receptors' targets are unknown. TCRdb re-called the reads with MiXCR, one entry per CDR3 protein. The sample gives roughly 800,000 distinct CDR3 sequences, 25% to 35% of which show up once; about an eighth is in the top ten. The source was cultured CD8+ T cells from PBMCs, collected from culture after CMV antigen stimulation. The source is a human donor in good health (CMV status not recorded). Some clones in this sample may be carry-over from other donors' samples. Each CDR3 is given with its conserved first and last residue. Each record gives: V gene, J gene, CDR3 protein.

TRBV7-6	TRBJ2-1	CASSLDTWTAINEQFF
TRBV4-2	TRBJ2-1	CASSQAGTSGGNEQFF
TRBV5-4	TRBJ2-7	CASSPAPGQGRTGEQYF
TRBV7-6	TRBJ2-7	CASSESRGRGEQYF
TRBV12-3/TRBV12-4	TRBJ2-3	CASSLGQADTQYF
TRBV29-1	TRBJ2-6	CSVEGGNSGANVLTF
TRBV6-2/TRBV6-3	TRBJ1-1	CASRRGNEYTEAFF
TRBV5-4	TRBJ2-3	CASTDRAASTDTQYF
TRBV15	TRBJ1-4	CATSSPGQGYGKLFF
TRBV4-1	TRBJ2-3	CASSQESSGADTQYF
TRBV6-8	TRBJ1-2	CASSYYTGVGYGYTF
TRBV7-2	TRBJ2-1	CASSSRISWDEQFF
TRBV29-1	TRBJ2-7	CSALQGHLLYEQYF
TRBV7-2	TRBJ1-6	CASSSVPGASYNSPLHF
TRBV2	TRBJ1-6	CASGTDSSYNSPLHF
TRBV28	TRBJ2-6	CASRPRGGANVLTF
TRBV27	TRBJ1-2	CASRRGPASAGYTF
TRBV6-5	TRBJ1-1	CASSSRTDYLNTEAFF
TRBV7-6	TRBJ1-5	CASSQTGGVQPQHF
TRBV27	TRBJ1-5	CASSIGQGRMEPQHF
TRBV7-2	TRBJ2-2	CASGVGLGTGELFF
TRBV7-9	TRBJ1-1	CASSLGASGTEAFF